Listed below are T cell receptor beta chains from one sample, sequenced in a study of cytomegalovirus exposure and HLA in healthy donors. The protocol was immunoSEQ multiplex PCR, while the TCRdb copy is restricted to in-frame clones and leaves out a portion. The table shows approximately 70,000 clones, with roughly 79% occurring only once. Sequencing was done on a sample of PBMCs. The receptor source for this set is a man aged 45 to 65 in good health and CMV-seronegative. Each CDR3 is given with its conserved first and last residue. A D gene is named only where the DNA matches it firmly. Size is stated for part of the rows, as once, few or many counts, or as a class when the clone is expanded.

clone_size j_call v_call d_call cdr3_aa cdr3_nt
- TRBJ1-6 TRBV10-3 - CAISEDSNSPLHF TGTGCCATCAGTGAGGACAGTAACTCACCCCTCCACTTT
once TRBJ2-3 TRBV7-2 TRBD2 CASSSLAGGSAQYF TGTGCCAGCAGCTCTCTAGCGGGAGGTTCAGCGCAGTATTTT
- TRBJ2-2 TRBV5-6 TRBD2 CASSWMGGGYTGELFF TGTGCCAGCAGCTGGATGGGGGGAGGGTACACCGGGGAGCTGTTTTTT
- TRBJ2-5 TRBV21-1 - CASSIGAHLQGAEKETQYF TGTGCCAGCAGCATAGGGGCCCATCTACAGGGGGCGGAAAAAGAGACCCAGTACTTC
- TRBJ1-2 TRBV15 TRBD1 CATSRGGQGSWSGYTF TGTGCCACCAGCAGAGGCGGACAGGGGAGCTGGAGTGGCTACACCTTC
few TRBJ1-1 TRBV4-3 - CASSQDRRSGGAFF TGCGCCAGCAGCCAAGATCGGAGAAGCGGGGGAGCTTTCTTT
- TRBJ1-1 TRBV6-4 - CASRVNTGNTEAFF TGTGCCAGCCGTGTTAATACAGGGAACACTGAAGCTTTCTTT
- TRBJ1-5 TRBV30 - CAWSVQMGAHQPQHF TGTGCCTGGAGTGTACAGATGGGTGCTCATCAGCCCCAGCATTTT
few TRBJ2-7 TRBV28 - CASSLRGWTYEQYF TGTGCCAGCAGTTTAAGGGGCTGGACGTACGAGCAGTACTTC
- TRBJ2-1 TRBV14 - CASSQRGEQFF TGTGCCAGCAGCCAGCGAGGTGAGCAGTTCTTC
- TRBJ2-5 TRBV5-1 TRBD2 CASSLGGGGLETQYF TGCGCCAGCAGCTTGGGCGGGGGGGGCCTTGAGACCCAGTACTTC
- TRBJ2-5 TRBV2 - CASSEALYGGETQYF TGTGCCAGCAGTGAAGCGCTGTATGGAGGGGAGACCCAGTACTTC
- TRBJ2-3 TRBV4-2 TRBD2 CASSPELAGGIDTQYF TGTGCCAGCAGCCCTGAACTAGCGGGGGGTATAGATACGCAGTATTTT
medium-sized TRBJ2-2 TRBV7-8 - CASSSRLGRTGELFF TGTGCCAGCAGCTCTAGACTAGGTCGCACCGGGGAGCTGTTTTTT
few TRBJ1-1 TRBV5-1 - CASSLDARDTYEAFF TGCGCCAGCAGCTTGGATGCCAGGGACACTTATGAAGCTTTCTTT
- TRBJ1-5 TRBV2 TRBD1 CASRDSLNQPQHF TGTGCCAGCCGGGACAGCCTCAATCAGCCCCAGCATTTT
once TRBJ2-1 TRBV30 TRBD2 CAWSGRLTSGRGNYNEQFF TGTGCCTGGAGCGGCCGGTTGACTAGCGGGAGGGGTAATTACAATGAGCAGTTCTTC
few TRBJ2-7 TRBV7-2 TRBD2 CASSSGLAGPYEQYF TGTGCCAGCAGCTCGGGACTAGCGGGGCCCTACGAGCAGTACTTC
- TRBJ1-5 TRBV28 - CASRSNRYQPQHF TGTGCCAGCAGGTCTAACAGATATCAGCCCCAGCATTTT
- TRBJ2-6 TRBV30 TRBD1 CAWSRIPTGAGANVLTF TGTGCCTGGAGTAGAATACCGACAGGGGCAGGGGCCAACGTCCTGACTTTC